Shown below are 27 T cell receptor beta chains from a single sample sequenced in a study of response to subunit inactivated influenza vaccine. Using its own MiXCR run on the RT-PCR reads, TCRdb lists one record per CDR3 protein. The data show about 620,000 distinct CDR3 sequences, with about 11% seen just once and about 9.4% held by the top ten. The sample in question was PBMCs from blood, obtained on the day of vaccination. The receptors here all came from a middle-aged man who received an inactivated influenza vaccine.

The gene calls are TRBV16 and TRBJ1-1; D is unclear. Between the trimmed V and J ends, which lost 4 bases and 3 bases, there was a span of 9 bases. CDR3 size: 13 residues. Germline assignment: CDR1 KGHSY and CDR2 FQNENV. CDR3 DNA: TGTGCCAGCAGCCGAAAGTGGGACACTGAAGCTTTCTTT. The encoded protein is CASSRKWDTEAFF. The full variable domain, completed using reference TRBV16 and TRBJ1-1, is GEEVAQTPKHLVRGEGQKAKLYCAPIKGHSYVFWYQQVLKNEFKFLISFQNENVFDETGMPKERFSAKCLPNSPCSLEIQATKLEDSAVYFCASSRKWDTEAFFGQGTRLTVV.

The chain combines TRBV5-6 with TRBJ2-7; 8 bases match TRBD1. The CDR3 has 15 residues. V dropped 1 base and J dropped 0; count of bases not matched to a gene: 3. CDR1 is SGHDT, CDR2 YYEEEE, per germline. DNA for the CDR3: TGTGCCAGCAGCTTGCCCAGGGGGCTCTCCTACGAGCAGTACTTC. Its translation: CASSLPRGLSYEQYF.

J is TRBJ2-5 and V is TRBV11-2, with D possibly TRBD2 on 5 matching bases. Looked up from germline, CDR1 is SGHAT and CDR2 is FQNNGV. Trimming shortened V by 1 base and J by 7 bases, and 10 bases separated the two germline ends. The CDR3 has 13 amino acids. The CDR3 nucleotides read TGTGCCAGCAGCTTAGGACGGGAATTGACCCAGTACTTC. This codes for CASSLGRELTQYF.

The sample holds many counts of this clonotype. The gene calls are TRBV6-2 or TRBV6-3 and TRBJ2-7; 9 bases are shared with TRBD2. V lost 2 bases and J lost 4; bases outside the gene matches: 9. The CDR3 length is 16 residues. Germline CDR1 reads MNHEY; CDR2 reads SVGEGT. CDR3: CASSYPEAGGPYEQYF. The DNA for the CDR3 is TGTGCCAGCAGTTACCCGGAGGCGGGAGGGCCTTACGAGCAGTACTTC.

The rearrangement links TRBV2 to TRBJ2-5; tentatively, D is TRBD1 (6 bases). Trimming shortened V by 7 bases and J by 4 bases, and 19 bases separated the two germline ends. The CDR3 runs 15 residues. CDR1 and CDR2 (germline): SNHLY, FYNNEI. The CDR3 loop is CASTSVGAWGETQYF. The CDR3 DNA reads TGTGCCAGCACCTCAGTGGGGGCCTGGGGAGAGACCCAGTACTTC.

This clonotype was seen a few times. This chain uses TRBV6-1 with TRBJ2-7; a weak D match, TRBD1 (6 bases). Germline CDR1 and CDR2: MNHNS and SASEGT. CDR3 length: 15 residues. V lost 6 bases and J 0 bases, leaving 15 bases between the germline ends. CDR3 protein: CASRRQGKPSYEQYF. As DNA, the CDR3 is TGTGCCAGCAGAAGGCAGGGGAAACCCTCCTACGAGCAGTACTTC.

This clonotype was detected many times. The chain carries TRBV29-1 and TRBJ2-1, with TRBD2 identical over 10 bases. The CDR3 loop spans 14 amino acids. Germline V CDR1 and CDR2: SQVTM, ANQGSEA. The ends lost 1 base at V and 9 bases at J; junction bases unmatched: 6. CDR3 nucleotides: TGCAGCGTTGAAGCCCTAGCGGGAGCAAGTGAGCAGTTCTTC. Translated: CSVEALAGASEQFF.

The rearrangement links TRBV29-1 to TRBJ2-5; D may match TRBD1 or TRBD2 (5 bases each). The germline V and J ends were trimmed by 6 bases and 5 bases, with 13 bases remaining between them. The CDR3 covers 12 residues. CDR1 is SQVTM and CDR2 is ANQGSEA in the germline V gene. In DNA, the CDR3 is TGCAGCGTCGCCCGGGACCCCGAGACCCAGTACTTC. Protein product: CSVARDPETQYF.

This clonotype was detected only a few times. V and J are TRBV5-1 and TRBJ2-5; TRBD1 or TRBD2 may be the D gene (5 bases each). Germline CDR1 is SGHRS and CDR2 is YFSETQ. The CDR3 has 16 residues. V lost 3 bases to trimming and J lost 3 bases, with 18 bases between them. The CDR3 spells CASSSTTGTVKETQYF. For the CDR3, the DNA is TGCGCCAGCAGCTCAACAACCGGGACCGTTAAAGAGACCCAGTACTTC.

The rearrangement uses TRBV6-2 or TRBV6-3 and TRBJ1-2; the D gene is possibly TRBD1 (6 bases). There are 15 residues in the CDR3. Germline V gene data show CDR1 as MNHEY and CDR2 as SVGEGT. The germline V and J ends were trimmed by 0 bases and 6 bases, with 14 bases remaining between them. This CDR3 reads CASSYSIARGNGYTF. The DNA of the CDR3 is TGTGCCAGCAGTTACTCGATTGCCAGGGGAAATGGCTACACCTTC.

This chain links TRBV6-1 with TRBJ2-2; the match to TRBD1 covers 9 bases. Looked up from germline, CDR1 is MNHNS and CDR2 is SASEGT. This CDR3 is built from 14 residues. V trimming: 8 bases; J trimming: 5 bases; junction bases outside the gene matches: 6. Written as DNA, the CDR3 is TGTGCCAGCGGGGGACAGGGTGGAACCGGGGAGCTGTTTTTT. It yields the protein CASGGQGGTGELFF.

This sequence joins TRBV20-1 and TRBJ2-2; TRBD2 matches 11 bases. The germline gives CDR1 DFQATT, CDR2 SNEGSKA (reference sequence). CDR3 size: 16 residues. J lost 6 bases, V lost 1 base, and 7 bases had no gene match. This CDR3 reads CSARVRTSGSPGELFF. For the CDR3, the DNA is TGCAGTGCTAGAGTTCGTACTAGCGGGAGTCCCGGGGAGCTGTTTTTT.

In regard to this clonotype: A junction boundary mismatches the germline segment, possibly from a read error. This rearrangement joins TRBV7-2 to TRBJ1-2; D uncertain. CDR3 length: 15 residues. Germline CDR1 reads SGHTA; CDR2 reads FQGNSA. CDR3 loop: CARSFRFSVSSGYTF. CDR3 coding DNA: TGTGCCAGAAGCTTCCGTTTCTCCGTGTCGTCGGGCTACACCTTC.

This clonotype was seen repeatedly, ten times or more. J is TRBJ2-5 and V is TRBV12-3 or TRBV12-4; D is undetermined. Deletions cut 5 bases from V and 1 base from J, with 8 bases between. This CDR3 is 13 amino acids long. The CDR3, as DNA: TGTGCCAGCAGTCGACGAATCCAAGAGACCCAGTACTTC. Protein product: CASSRRIQETQYF.

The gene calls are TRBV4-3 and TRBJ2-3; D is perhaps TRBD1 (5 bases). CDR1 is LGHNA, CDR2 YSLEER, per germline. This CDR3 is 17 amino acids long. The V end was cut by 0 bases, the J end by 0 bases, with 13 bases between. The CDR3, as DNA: TGCGCCAGCAGCCAAGATATAGACAGCTCTAGCACAGATACGCAGTATTTT. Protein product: CASSQDIDSSSTDTQYF.

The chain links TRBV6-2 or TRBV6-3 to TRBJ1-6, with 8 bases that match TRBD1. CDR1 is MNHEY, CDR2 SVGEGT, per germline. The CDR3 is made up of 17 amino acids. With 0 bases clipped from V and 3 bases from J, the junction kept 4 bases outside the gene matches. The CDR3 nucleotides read TGTGCCAGCAGTTACTCGACGGGACAGGTCTATAATTCACCCCTCCACTTT. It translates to CASSYSTGQVYNSPLHF.

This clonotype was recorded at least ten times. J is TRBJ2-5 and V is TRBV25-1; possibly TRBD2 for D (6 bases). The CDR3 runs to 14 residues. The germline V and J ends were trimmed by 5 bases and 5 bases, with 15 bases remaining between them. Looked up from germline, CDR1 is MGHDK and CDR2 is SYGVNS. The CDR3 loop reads CASSWDSERETQYF. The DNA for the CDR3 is TGTGCCAGCAGTTGGGACTCTGAACGGGAGACCCAGTACTTC.

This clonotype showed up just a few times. In nucleotides, the CDR3 is TGTGCCAGCAAAGCTAGCGGGAGCTCCTACAATGAGCAGTTCTTC. This sequence encodes CASKASGSSYNEQFF. The gene calls are TRBV6-2 or TRBV6-3 and TRBJ2-1; 10 bases are a match to TRBD2. This CDR3 comprises 15 residues. The ends lost 7 bases at V and 0 bases at J; junction bases unmatched: 3. Germline CDR1 and CDR2: MNHEY and SVGEGT.

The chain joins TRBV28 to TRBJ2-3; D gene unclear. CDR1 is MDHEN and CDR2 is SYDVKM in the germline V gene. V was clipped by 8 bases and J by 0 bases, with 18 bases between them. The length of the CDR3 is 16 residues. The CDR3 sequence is CASRVTYSLSTDTQYF. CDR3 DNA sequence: TGTGCCAGCCGGGTCACATACTCTCTAAGCACAGATACGCAGTATTTT.

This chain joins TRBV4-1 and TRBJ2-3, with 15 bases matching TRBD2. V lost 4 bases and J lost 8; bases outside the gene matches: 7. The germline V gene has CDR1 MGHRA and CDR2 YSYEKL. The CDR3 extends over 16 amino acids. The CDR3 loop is CASSLGTSGGFGTQYF. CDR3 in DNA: TGCGCCAGCAGCCTAGGGACTAGCGGGGGGTTCGGTACGCAGTATTTT.

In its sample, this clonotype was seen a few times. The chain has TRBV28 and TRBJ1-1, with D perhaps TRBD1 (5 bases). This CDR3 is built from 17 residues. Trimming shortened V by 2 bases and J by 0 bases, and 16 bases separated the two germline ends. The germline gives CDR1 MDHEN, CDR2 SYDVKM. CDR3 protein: CASSLRDQGRMNTEAFF. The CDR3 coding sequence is TGTGCCAGCAGTTTAAGGGATCAGGGACGGATGAACACTGAAGCTTTCTTT.

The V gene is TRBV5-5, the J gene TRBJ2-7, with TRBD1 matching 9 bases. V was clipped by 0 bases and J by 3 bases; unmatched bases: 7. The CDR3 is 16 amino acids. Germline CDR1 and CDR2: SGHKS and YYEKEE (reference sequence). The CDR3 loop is CASSLASQDRGYEQYF. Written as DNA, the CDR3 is TGTGCCAGCAGCTTGGCAAGTCAGGACAGGGGCTACGAGCAGTACTTC.

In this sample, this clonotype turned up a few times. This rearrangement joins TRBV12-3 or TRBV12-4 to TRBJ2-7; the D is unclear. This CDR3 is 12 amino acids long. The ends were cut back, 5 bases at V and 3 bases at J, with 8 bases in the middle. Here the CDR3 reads CASSVFVYEQYF. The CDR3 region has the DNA TGTGCCAGCAGTGTTTTCGTCTACGAGCAGTACTTC.

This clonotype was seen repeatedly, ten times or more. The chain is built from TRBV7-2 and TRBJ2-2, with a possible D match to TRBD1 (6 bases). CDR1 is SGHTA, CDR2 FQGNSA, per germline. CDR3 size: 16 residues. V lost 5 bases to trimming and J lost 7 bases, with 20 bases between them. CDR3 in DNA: TGTGCCAGCAGCGCCTTTGGACAGCTTGTCAACGGGGAGCTGTTTTTT. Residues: CASSAFGQLVNGELFF.

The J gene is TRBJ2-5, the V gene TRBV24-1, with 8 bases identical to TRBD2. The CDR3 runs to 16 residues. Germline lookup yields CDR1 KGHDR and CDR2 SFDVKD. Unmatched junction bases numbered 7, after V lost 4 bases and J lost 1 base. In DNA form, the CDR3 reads TGTGCCACCAGTGACATAACTAGCGGAGTCCAAGAGACCCAGTACTTC. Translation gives CATSDITSGVQETQYF.

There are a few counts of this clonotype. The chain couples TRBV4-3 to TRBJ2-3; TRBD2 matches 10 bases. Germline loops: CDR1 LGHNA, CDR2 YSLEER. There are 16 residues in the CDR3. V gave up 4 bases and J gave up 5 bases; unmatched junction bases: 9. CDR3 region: CASSPEAGGLGDTQYF. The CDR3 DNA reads TGCGCCAGCAGCCCAGAAGCGGGGGGGCTTGGAGATACGCAGTATTTT.

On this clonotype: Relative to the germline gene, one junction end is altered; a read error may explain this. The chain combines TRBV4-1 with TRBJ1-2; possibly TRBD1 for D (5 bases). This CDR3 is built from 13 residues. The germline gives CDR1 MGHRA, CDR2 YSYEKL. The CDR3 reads CTSSLQPGTGYTF. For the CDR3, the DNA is TGCACCAGCAGCCTACAACCAGGGACTGGCTACACCTTC.